This T cell receptor beta chain was obtained from a study of regulatory T cells in long-lasting Graves disease. The study, taken as a whole, reports: Relative to new patients (approximately 1,000), persistent patients exhibited greater sharing of public clonotypes (approximately 3,000).

Time point given: persistent/refractory GD, antithyroid drugs over 5 years with positive TRAb. The TCR library used RNA extracted from PBMCs. Arm-PCR of CDR3 regions and iRepertoire HTBI primers were used to build TCR beta libraries. TCRdb used MiXCR to reprocess the multiplex PCR reads, holding one entry per CDR3 protein. The sample has 600,000 to 800,000 distinct CDR3 sequences; 30% are singletons. V was shortened by 0 bases and J by 1 base, with 9 bases between the two germline ends. This CDR3 spans 14 amino acids. Germline V lookup: CDR1 DFQATT, CDR2 SNEGSKA (reference sequence). As for this clonotype: Its antigen is still unknown.

The sample here was peripheral blood mononuclear cells (PBMCs), taken when the disease was refractory, from a patient treated with antithyroid drugs. V gene TRBV20-1 combines with J gene TRBJ1-1; TRBD1 might be the D (6 bases). The clonotype was recovered from a female donor with Graves disease. For the CDR3, the DNA is TGCAGTGCTAGAGAGAGGGGACAGAACACTGAAGCTTTCTTT. It translates to CSARERGQNTEAFF.